This T cell receptor (beta chain) was sequenced for a study of shared clonotypes between healthy human individuals. Both subsets, CD45RA+ naive and CD45RA-negative memory, were split from the CD4+ cells. The CDR3 covers 15 residues. CDR1 LNHDA and CDR2 SQIVND come from the germline V gene (reference sequence). V shed 6 bases and J shed 1 base, with 13 bases lying between them. Overall study results and limits: A reduction in generation probabilities was seen for non-shared clonotypes relative to those shared by all four donors.

Methods used by the authors: Junction-only immunoSEQ data arrived without quality scores, meaning filtering differed. Sequenced by immunoSEQ multiplex PCR; TCRdb stores in-frame clones only, minus some. Clone size and the V and J calls come from that table; the DNA yielded D and trimming. Seen here are some 1.4 million clones, about 96% observed once, and the top ten hold roughly 1.1%. As regards this clone: Its antigen is currently unknown.

The origin of this receptor is a man aged 25-45 years in good health. The chain carries TRBV19 and TRBJ1-5; the D is unclear. Sequencing was carried out using naive CD4+ T cells sorted from blood. Subset in this sample: CD45RA+ positively selected. The CDR3 DNA reads TGTGCCAGTAGAGGCGGGGAGGAGAGCAATCAGCCCCAGCATTTT. The encoded protein is CASRGGEESNQPQHF.